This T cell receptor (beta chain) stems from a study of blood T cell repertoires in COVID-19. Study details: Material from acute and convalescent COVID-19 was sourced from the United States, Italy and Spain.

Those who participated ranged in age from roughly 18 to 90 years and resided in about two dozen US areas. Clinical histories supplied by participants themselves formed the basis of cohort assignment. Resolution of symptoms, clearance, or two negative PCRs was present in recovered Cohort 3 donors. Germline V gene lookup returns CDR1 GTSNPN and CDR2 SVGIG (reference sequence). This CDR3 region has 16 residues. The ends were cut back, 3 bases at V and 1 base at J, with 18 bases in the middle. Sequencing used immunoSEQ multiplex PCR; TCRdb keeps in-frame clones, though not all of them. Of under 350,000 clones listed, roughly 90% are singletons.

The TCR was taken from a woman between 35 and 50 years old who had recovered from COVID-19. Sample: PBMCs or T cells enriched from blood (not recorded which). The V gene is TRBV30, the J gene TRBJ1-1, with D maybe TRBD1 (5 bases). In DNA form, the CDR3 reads TGTGCCTGGAGGGGGTTGCGGGACGTCCCGAACACTGAAGCTTTCTTT. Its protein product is CAWRGLRDVPNTEAFF. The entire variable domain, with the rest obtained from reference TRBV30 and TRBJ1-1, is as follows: SQTIHQWPATLVQPVGSPLSLECTVEGTSNPNLYWYRQAAGRGLQLLFYSVGIGQISSEVPQNLSASRPQDRQFILSSKKLLLSDSGFYLCAWRGLRDVPNTEAFFGQGTRLTVV.